This T cell receptor (beta chain) was recovered during a study of patients and donors after allogeneic stem cell transplantation. TCRdb re-called the RT-PCR reads through MiXCR, storing one row per CDR3 protein. There are 150,000 to 200,000 distinct CDR3 sequences in the sample; around 28% occur only once, and under 3.5% lies in the top ten. Input material: blood, either unsorted or a sorted T cell fraction (not recorded which). The receptor was derived from a human donor who was either an allogeneic HSCT recipient or a stem cell or donor lymphocyte infusion donor (not recorded which). It is not recorded whose cells these are; they may come from a transplant donor.

The DNA of the CDR3 is TGTGCCAGCAGTTTTTTCTGGGACAGGGGGCAGGCGGGCTACAATGAGCAGTTCTTC. It encodes CASSFFWDRGQAGYNEQFF. This chain connects TRBV12-3 or TRBV12-4 to TRBJ2-1, with 12 bases aligning to TRBD1. The CDR3 is 19 residues long. V lost 3 bases and J lost 3; bases outside the gene matches: 12.